Shown below are 20 T cell receptor beta chains from a single sample sequenced in a study of identical twins. Each CDR3 protein is one row after TCRdb ran MiXCR on the 5' RACE reads. Found here are about 530,000 distinct CDR3 sequences, over 12% of them singletons; the top ten hold 0.44%. These sequences were also reported in another study, on yellow fever vaccine responses in identical twins.

Source material: CD4+ T cells sorted from blood. These receptors were collected from a woman aged 18 to 35 in good health.

This clonotype has more than one count but fewer than ten. The J gene is TRBJ1-3, the V gene TRBV5-1; a weak D match, TRBD1 (5 bases). V was trimmed by 0 bases and J by 0 bases, leaving 10 bases between them. CDR1 SGHRS and CDR2 YFSETQ come from the germline V gene. The CDR3 runs 16 residues. CDR3 loop: CASSLAGAGSGNTIYF. As DNA, the CDR3 is TGCGCCAGCAGCTTGGCCGGGGCGGGCTCTGGAAACACCATATATTTT.

This clonotype came up a few times. The V call is TRBV6-1, the J call TRBJ2-7; 11 bases align to TRBD1. The germline V gene encodes CDR1 MNHNS and CDR2 SASEGT. The CDR3 covers 16 residues. With V trimmed by 6 bases and J by 3 bases, 10 bases remained unmatched. The CDR3 coding sequence is TGTGCCAGCAGACTCAACGGACAGGGGGCGAACTACGAGCAGTACTTC. As protein: CASRLNGQGANYEQYF.

In its sample, this clonotype was seen a few times. This chain connects TRBV9 to TRBJ1-5; D is unresolved. The ends were cut back, 0 bases at V and 1 base at J, with 5 bases in the middle. Per the germline V gene, CDR1 is SGDLS and CDR2 is YYNGEE. The CDR3 totals 14 residues. The CDR3 loop is CASSVGRSNQPQHF. CDR3 coding DNA: TGTGCCAGCAGCGTAGGACGGAGCAATCAGCCCCAGCATTTT.

In its sample, this clonotype was seen many times. This chain joins TRBV2 and TRBJ1-3; no reliable D call. The length of the CDR3 is 16 residues. Trimming pared 0 bases from V and 1 base from J, leaving 10 bases between. Germline V gene lookup returns CDR1 SNHLY and CDR2 FYNNEI. CDR3 loop: CASSEASLGSGNTIYF. For the CDR3, the DNA is TGTGCCAGCAGTGAAGCTAGTCTTGGGTCTGGAAACACCATATATTTT.

The gene calls are TRBV28 and TRBJ1-2; 7 bases line up with TRBD1. This CDR3 comprises 17 residues. J lost 1 base, V lost 3 bases, and 11 bases had no gene match. The germline V gene has CDR1 MDHEN and CDR2 SYDVKM. The CDR3 nucleotides are TGTGCCAGCAGTTTCAGATATCGACAGGGAAATAACTATGGCTACACCTTC. It translates to CASSFRYRQGNNYGYTF.

This clonotype was picked up many times. The CDR3 region has the DNA TGTGCCATCAGTGAGTCAAGGGAAATGTCCACAGATACGCAGTATTTT. Its protein is CAISESREMSTDTQYF. This chain uses TRBV10-3 with TRBJ2-3; D not certain. The germline V and J ends were trimmed by 0 bases and 2 bases, with 12 bases remaining between them. The germline CDR1 and CDR2 sequences are ENHRY and SYGVKD. The CDR3 contains 16 residues.

This clonotype was seen a few times. This chain connects TRBV5-1 to TRBJ2-1, with 8 bases aligning to TRBD2. This CDR3 comprises 14 residues. V gave up 6 bases and J gave up 7 bases; unmatched junction bases: 9. The germline V gene encodes CDR1 SGHRS and CDR2 YFSETQ. The CDR3, as DNA: TGCGCCAGCACCTACCGAGCGGGAGTTAATGAGCAGTTCTTC. Protein sequence: CASTYRAGVNEQFF.

In its sample, this clonotype was seen a few times. The V call is TRBV3-1, the J call TRBJ2-3, with TRBD2 matching 14 bases. The CDR3 contains 17 residues. The V segment lost 4 bases and the J segment 4 bases; nucleotides outside the gene matches: 7. In germline, CDR1 is LGHDT, CDR2 YNNKEL (reference sequence). CDR3 DNA: TGTGCCAGCAGCCCGGGACTAGCGGGAGTGCAGTCAGATACGCAGTATTTT. It is translated as CASSPGLAGVQSDTQYF.

J is TRBJ2-7 and V is TRBV12-3 or TRBV12-4; either TRBD1 or TRBD2 may supply D (5 bases each). V was trimmed by 4 bases and J by 7 bases, leaving 11 bases between them. There are 12 residues in the CDR3. CDR3 region: CASSSGTGEQYV. DNA of the CDR3: TGTGCCAGCAGTTCCGGGACGGGGGAGCAGTACGTC.

The chain recombines TRBV7-6 with TRBJ2-1; 10 nucleotides match TRBD2. Germline-derived CDR1 and CDR2 are SGHVS and FNYEAQ. There are 14 residues in the CDR3. Trimming at V came to 3 bases and at J to 10 bases, leaving 6 bases not matched to a gene. The DNA for the CDR3 is TGTGCCAGCAGCTTTCCCCCTAGCGGGAGAGAGCAGTTCTTC. This codes for CASSFPPSGREQFF.

Only a few counts were recorded for this clonotype. The chain recombines TRBV7-3 with TRBJ1-2; 9 bases agree with TRBD1. Germline V lookup: CDR1 SGHTA, CDR2 FQGTGA. Trimming cost V 5 bases and J 3 bases; bases outside gene matches: 4. CDR3 length: 14 amino acids. The CDR3 region has the DNA TGTGCCAGCAGCCCGGGACAGGGCCACTATGGCTACACCTTC. Its translation: CASSPGQGHYGYTF.

This clonotype was observed at least ten times. The V gene is TRBV25-1, the J gene TRBJ2-1; possibly TRBD1 or TRBD2 for D (6 bases each). Germline lookup yields CDR1 MGHDK and CDR2 SYGVNS. V lost 6 bases, J lost 8 bases, and 11 bases lay in between. The CDR3 runs to 12 residues. The CDR3 DNA follows: TGTGCCAGCAGAGAGGGGGGCGATGAGCAGTTCTTC. Translated, it gives CASREGGDEQFF.

In its sample, this clonotype was seen a few times. The chain combines TRBV7-9 with TRBJ2-5, with D perhaps TRBD2 (6 bases). The V end lost 7 bases, the J end lost 0 bases, and 12 bases lay between the germline ends. This CDR3 has 14 residues. From germline, CDR1 is SEHNR and CDR2 FQNEAQ (reference sequence). This CDR3 is CASKHGGNQETQYF. The DNA for the CDR3 is TGTGCCAGCAAGCATGGCGGGAACCAAGAGACCCAGTACTTC. Combining the CDR3 with reference TRBV7-9 and TRBJ2-5 gives the whole variable domain DTGVSQNPRHKITKRGQNVTFRCDPISEHNRLYWYRQTLGQGPEFLTYFQNEAQLEKSRLLSDRFSAERPKGSFSTLEIQRTEQGDSAMYLCASKHGGNQETQYFGPGTRLLVL.

This clonotype was counted only a few times. The V and J genes are TRBV12-3 or TRBV12-4 and TRBJ2-7, with D possibly being TRBD1 (6 bases). The V gene lost 4 bases and the J gene lost 4 bases, with 11 bases spanning the gap. The CDR3 is 13 amino acids. This chain's CDR3 is CASSSTGKYEQYV. CDR3 bases: TGTGCCAGCAGTTCAACAGGGAAGTACGAGCAGTACGTC.

In regard to this clonotype: Since a much larger clone is just one base distant, this may be a read error. CDR3 sequence: CAGSLTGGTGELFF. DNA of the CDR3: TGCGCCGGCAGCTTAACGGGCGGGACCGGGGAGCTGTTTTTT. This sequence joins TRBV5-1 and TRBJ2-2, with TRBD2 as a possible D gene (5 bases). The CDR3 runs 14 residues. In germline, CDR1 is SGHRS, CDR2 YFSETQ.

This clonotype has just a few counts. The V gene is TRBV10-3, the J gene TRBJ2-7; 13 bases align to TRBD2. In germline, CDR1 is ENHRY, CDR2 SYGVKD. V gave up 7 bases and J gave up 6 bases; unmatched junction bases: 15. This CDR3 has 17 amino acids. The CDR3: CAITDGTSGAQVAEQYF. CDR3 bases: TGTGCCATCACCGACGGGACTAGCGGGGCCCAAGTTGCCGAGCAGTACTTC.

Details on this clonotype: One end of the junction fails to match germline, which may point to a read error. The rearrangement joins TRBV20-1 to TRBJ2-3; the match to TRBD2 covers 8 bases. The length of the CDR3 is 16 residues. The germline V gene encodes CDR1 DFQATT and CDR2 SNEGSKA (reference sequence). The CDR3, as DNA: TGCTGTGCAACCACCACTAGCGGATCTAGCACAGATACGCAGTATTTT. Encoded protein: CCATTTSGSSTDTQYF.

This clonotype has only a few counts. The gene calls are TRBV11-2 and TRBJ2-3; no clear D gene. This CDR3 spans 15 amino acids. Germline assignment: CDR1 SGHAT and CDR2 FQNNGV. V lost 2 bases and J lost 0, with 9 bases in between. The DNA of the CDR3 is TGTGCCAGCAGCTTACAGGTGCCTAGCACAGATACGCAGTATTTT. Translation: CASSLQVPSTDTQYF.

This clonotype was observed a few times. The chain uses TRBV27 and TRBJ2-7; D perhaps matches TRBD1 (5 bases). V lost 3 bases to trimming and J lost 6 bases, with 12 bases between them. Germline assignment: CDR1 MNHEY and CDR2 SMNVEV (reference sequence). The CDR3 sequence is 13 residues long. The CDR3 here is CASSFREHFEQYF. The CDR3 coding sequence is TGTGCCAGCAGTTTCAGGGAACACTTCGAGCAGTACTTC.

The chain links TRBV5-1 to TRBJ2-3; 8 nucleotides align to TRBD1. The V segment lost 4 bases and the J segment 3 bases; nucleotides outside the gene matches: 10. The CDR3 is 16 residues long. Germline assignment: CDR1 SGHRS and CDR2 YFSETQ. The CDR3 region is CASSRRLTGETDTQYF. The CDR3, as DNA: TGCGCCAGCAGCCGCCGGCTGACAGGGGAAACAGATACGCAGTATTTT. Full variable domain (missing parts from reference TRBV5-1 and TRBJ2-3): KAGVTQTPRYLIKTRGQQVTLSCSPISGHRSVSWYQQTPGQGLQFLFEYFSETQRNKGNFPGRFSGRQFSNSRSEMNVSTLELGDSALYLCASSRRLTGETDTQYFGPGTRLTVL.